The 15 T cell receptor beta chains given below trace back to one sample, sequenced in a study of blood T cell repertoires in COVID-19. Clones were sequenced by immunoSEQ multiplex PCR, and TCRdb holds only the in-frame ones, with some missing. Here the sample spans under 300,000 clones, roughly 87% being singletons. Sequencing was carried out using peripheral blood. All receptors come from a middle-aged woman who had recovered from COVID-19.

The chain employs TRBV10-2 and TRBJ2-1; TRBD2 aligns across 13 bases. The CDR3 extends over 15 amino acids. V was pared by 7 bases and J by 4 bases, with 4 bases of the junction left unmatched. Looked up from germline, CDR1 is WSHSY and CDR2 is SAAADI. The DNA for the CDR3 is TGCGCCAGCACTACTAGCGGGGGGGTGTACAATGAGCAGTTCTTC. Translating gives CASTTSGGVYNEQFF.

V is TRBV6-5 and J is TRBJ1-6; no definite D call. The CDR3 has 14 amino acids. V shed 5 bases and J shed 8 bases, with 13 bases lying between them. CDR1 and CDR2 (germline): MNHEY, SVGAGI. CDR3 in DNA: TGTGCCAGCAGTCCACTGCTATTCGATTCACCCCTCCACTTT. Its protein is CASSPLLFDSPLHF.

In its sample, this clone was seen once. The CDR3 reads CASSSSRAAQNTEAFF. The CDR3 nucleotides are TGTGCCAGCAGTTCGAGCAGGGCCGCCCAAAACACTGAAGCTTTCTTT. This chain joins TRBV6-2 or TRBV6-3 and TRBJ1-1, with a tentative D call TRBD1 (5 bases). Germline V gene sequence: CDR1 MNHEY, CDR2 SVGEGT. The CDR3 is 16 residues long. V lost 4 bases and J 2 bases, leaving 17 bases between the germline ends.

This rearrangement joins TRBV3-1 (or the pseudogene TRBV3-2) to TRBJ1-2, with D unresolved. The CDR3 has 14 residues. Trimming removed 1 base at V and 6 bases at J, with 12 bases between. The germline CDR1 and CDR2 sequences are LGHDT and YNNKEL (reference sequence). As DNA, the CDR3 is TGTGCCAGCAGCCAAGTAGTCACAGCCCATGGCTACACCTTC. It specifies CASSQVVTAHGYTF.

The chain combines TRBV6-2 or TRBV6-3 with TRBJ2-3, with 10 bases matching TRBD2. The CDR3 totals 17 residues. J was trimmed by 15 bases and V by 6 bases; bases with no gene match: 24. Germline V gene lookup returns CDR1 MNHEY and CDR2 SVGEGT. CDR3 amino acids: CASSSSGGGFLGLALYF. CDR3 DNA: TGTGCCAGCAGCTCCTCAGGAGGGGGGTTCTTGGGACTAGCGCTTTATTTT.

The chain combines TRBV30 with TRBJ2-5; 7 bases match TRBD1. J lost 4 bases, V lost 4 bases, and 0 bases had no gene match. The CDR3 is made up of 11 amino acids. Germline CDR1 reads GTSNPN; CDR2 reads SVGIG (reference sequence). Written as DNA, the CDR3 is TGTGCCTGGACAGGGGGAGAGACCCAGTACTTC. Translation gives CAWTGGETQYF.

The genes are TRBV5-6 and TRBJ2-4, with D tentatively TRBD2 (6 bases). Between the trimmed V and J ends, which lost 4 bases and 6 bases, there was a span of 8 bases. This CDR3 is 12 amino acids long. The germline gives CDR1 SGHDT, CDR2 YYEEEE. The CDR3 loop reads CASSTGGNIQYF. The CDR3 DNA is TGTGCCAGCAGCACCGGGGGAAACATTCAGTACTTC.

The chain uses TRBV7-2 and TRBJ2-5; no clear D gene. Germline V gene data show CDR1 as SGHTA and CDR2 as FQGNSA. V was pared by 2 bases and J by 5 bases, with 12 bases between. This CDR3 is built from 14 residues. The CDR3 sequence: CASSLFARSETQYF. The CDR3 nucleotides are TGTGCCAGCAGCTTATTCGCTAGGTCGGAGACCCAGTACTTC.

This rearrangement joins TRBV11-3 to TRBJ2-3, with 10 bases identical to TRBD2. Germline CDR1 is SGHNT and CDR2 is YENEEA. The trim removed 7 bases at V and 3 bases at J, leaving 7 bases unmatched. The CDR3 spans 15 residues. The CDR3 region has the DNA TGTGCCAGCAACAGACTAGCGGGTGAAACAGATACGCAGTATTTT. Translated: CASNRLAGETDTQYF.

The rearrangement links TRBV7-9 to TRBJ2-5; D remains unclear. V gave up 1 base and J gave up 1 base, with 7 bases separating them. CDR1 SEHNR and CDR2 FQNEAQ come from the germline V gene (reference sequence). CDR3 length: 14 residues. The CDR3 nucleotides read TGTGCCAGCAGCTTAGACCCGGGCCAAGAGACCCAGTACTTC. It encodes CASSLDPGQETQYF.

The chain recombines TRBV12-3 or TRBV12-4 with TRBJ1-1; 8 bases line up with TRBD1. The CDR3 covers 12 residues. With 6 bases clipped from V and 5 bases from J, the junction kept 2 bases outside the gene matches. The CDR3 bases are TGTGCCAGCAGAACAGGGGGAACTGAAGCTTTCTTT. Translating gives CASRTGGTEAFF.

The rearrangement joins TRBV10-2 to TRBJ2-1; D perhaps matches TRBD2 (5 bases). V lost 6 bases and J 7 bases, leaving 13 bases between the germline ends. CDR3 length: 13 amino acids. Germline V gene sequence: CDR1 WSHSY, CDR2 SAAADI. CDR3 sequence (DNA): TGCGCCAGCAGGCGGGCAGAAGATAATGAGCAGTTCTTC. Amino acid sequence: CASRRAEDNEQFF.

Only one count was recorded for this clone. J is TRBJ1-1 and V is TRBV27; TRBD1 agrees at 10 bases. CDR1 and CDR2 from the germline V gene are MNHEY and SMNVEV (reference sequence). The length of the CDR3 is 12 residues. The V segment lost 10 bases and the J segment 4 bases; nucleotides outside the gene matches: 3. The CDR3 sequence: CATGTGATEAFF. CDR3 nucleotide sequence: TGTGCCACGGGGACAGGGGCCACTGAAGCTTTCTTT.

The chain employs TRBV6-5 and TRBJ1-2; no clear D. This CDR3 is 14 amino acids long. Germline CDR1 and CDR2: MNHEY and SVGAGI. V gave up 0 bases and J gave up 4 bases, with 9 bases separating them. In nucleotides, the CDR3 is TGTGCCAGCAGTTACTCAGCCGGTCTCTATGGCTACACCTTC. It specifies CASSYSAGLYGYTF.

V is TRBV9 and J is TRBJ1-6, with D maybe TRBD1 (6 bases). The V and J ends lost 5 bases and 10 bases respectively, with 13 bases between them. The CDR3 is made up of 13 amino acids. Germline-derived CDR1 and CDR2 are SGDLS and YYNGEE. CDR3 in DNA: TGTGCCAGCAGTGGGGCAGGGGTCTCACCCCTCCACTTT. Amino acid sequence: CASSGAGVSPLHF.